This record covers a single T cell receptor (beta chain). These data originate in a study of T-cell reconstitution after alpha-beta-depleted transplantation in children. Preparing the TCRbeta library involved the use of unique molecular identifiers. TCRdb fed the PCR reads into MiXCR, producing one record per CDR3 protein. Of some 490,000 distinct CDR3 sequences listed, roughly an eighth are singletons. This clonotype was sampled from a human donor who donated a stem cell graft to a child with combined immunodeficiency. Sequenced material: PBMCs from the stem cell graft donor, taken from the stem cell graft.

CDR3 loop: CASSPRTGDVSANVLTF. The CDR3 DNA is TGTGCCAGCAGTCCCAGGACAGGCGACGTATCGGCCAACGTCCTGACTTTC. V is TRBV27 and J is TRBJ2-6; 7 bases are shared with TRBD1. The junction had 13 bases not matched to a gene; V was cut back by 5 bases and J by 6 bases. This CDR3 has 17 residues. Germline assignment: CDR1 MNHEY and CDR2 SMNVEV (reference sequence).